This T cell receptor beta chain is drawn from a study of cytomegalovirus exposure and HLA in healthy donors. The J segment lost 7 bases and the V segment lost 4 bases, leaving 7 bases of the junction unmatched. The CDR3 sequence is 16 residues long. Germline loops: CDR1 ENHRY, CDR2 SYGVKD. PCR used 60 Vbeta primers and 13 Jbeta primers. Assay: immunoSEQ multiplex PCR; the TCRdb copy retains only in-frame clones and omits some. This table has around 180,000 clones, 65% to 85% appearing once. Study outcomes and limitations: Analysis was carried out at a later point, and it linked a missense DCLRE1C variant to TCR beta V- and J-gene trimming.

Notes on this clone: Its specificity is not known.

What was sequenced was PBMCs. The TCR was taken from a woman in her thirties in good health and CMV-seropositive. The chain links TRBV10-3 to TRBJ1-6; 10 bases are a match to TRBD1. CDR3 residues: CAISGSPGQGNSPLHF. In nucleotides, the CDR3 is TGTGCCATCAGTGGATCCCCGGGACAGGGGAATTCACCCCTCCACTTT.